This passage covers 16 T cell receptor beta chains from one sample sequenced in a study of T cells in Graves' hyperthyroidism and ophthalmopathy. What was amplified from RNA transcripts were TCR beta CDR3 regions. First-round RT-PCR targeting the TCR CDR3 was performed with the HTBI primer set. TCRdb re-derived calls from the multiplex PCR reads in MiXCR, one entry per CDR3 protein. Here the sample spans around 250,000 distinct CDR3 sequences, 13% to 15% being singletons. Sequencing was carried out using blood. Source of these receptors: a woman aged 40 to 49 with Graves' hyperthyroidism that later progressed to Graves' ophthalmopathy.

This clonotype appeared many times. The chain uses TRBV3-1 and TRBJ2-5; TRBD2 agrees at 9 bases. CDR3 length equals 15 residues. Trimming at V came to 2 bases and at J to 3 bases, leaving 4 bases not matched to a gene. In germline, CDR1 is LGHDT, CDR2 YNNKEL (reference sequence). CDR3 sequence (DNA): TGTGCCAGCAGCCAAAGGGCTAGCGGGAAAGAGACCCAGTACTTC. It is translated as CASSQRASGKETQYF.

CDR3 loop: CASSPDGSNQPQHF. The CDR3 nucleotides are TGTGCCAGCAGCCCCGATGGTAGCAATCAGCCCCAGCATTTT. The rearrangement uses TRBV5-6 and TRBJ1-5; no clear D gene. Trimming shortened V by 4 bases and J by 0 bases, and 8 bases separated the two germline ends. The germline V gene has CDR1 SGHDT and CDR2 YYEEEE. CDR3 size: 14 residues.

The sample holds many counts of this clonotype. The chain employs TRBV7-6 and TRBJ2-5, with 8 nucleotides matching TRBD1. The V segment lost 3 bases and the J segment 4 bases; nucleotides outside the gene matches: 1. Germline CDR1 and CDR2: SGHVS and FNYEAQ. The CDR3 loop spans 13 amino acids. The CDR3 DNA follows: TGTGCCAGCAGCTTTACAGGGGGAGAGACCCAGTACTTC. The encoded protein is CASSFTGGETQYF.

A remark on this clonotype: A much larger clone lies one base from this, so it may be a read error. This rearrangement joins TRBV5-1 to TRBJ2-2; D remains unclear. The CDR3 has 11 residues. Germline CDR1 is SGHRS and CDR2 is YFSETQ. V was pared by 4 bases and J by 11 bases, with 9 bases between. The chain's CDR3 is CASSVGSELFF. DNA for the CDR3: TGCGCCAGCAGCGTGGGTAGTGAGCTGTTTTTT.

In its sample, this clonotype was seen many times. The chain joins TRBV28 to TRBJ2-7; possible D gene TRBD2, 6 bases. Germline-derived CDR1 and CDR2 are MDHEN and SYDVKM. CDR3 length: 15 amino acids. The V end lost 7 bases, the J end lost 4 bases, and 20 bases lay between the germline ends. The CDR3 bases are TGTGCCAGCATGGGAGCGGGCGCTCCCTTTTACGAGCAGTACTTC. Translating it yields CASMGAGAPFYEQYF.

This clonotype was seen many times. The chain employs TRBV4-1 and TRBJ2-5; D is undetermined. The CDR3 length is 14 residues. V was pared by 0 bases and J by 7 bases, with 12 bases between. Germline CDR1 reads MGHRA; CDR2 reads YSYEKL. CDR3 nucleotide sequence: TGCGCCAGCAGCCAAGATGGGGTTACGGGGACCCAGTACTTC. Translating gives CASSQDGVTGTQYF.

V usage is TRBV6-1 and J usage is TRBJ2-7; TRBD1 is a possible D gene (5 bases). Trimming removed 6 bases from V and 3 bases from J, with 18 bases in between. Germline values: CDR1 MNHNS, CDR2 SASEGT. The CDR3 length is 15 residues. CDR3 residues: CASRLDRDQSYEQYF. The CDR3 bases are TGTGCCAGCAGGCTAGACAGAGATCAAAGCTACGAGCAGTACTTC.

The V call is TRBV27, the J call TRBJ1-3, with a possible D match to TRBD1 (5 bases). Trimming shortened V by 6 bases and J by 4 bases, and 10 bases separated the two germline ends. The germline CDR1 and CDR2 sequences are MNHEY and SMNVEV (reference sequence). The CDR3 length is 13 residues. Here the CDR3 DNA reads TGTGCCAGCAGGGGGCAGGGAGGAAACACCATATATTTT. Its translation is CASRGQGGNTIYF.

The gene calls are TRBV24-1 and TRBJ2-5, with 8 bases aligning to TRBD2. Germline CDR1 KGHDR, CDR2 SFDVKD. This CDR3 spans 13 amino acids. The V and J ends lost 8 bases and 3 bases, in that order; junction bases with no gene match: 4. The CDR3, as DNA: TGTGCCACCATACGGGGGGGGAAAGAGACCCAGTACTTC. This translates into CATIRGGKETQYF.

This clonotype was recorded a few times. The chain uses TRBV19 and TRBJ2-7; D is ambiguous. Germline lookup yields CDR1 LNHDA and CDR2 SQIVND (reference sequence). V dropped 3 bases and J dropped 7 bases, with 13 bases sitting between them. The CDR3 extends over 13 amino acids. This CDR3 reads CASSMGLGWEQYF. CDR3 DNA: TGTGCCAGTAGTATGGGTTTGGGCTGGGAGCAGTACTTC.

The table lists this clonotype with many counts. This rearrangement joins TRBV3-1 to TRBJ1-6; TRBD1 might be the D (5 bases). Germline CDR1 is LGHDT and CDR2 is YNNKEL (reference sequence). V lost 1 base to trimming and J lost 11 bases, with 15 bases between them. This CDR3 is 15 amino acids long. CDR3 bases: TGTGCCAGCAGCCAAGGGGGATTCGGGGGGGCACCCCTCCACTTT. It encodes CASSQGGFGGAPLHF.

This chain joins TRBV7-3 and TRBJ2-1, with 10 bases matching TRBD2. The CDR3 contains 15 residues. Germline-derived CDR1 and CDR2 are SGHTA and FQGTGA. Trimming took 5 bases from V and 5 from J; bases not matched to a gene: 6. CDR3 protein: CASSPGTSVHNEQFF. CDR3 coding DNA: TGTGCCAGCAGCCCCGGGACTAGCGTGCACAATGAGCAGTTCTTC.

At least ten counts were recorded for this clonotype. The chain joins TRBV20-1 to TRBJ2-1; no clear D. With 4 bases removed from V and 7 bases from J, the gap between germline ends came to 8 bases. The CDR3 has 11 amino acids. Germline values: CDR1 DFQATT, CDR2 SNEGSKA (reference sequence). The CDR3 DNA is TGCAGTGCTATCATCTATAATGAGCAGTTCTTC. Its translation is CSAIIYNEQFF.

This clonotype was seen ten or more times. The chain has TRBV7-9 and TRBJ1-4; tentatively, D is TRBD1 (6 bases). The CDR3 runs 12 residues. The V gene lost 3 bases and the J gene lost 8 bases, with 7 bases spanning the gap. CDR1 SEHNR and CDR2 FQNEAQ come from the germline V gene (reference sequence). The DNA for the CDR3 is TGTGCCAGCAGCTTGGACAGCGAAAAACTGTTTTTT. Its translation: CASSLDSEKLFF.

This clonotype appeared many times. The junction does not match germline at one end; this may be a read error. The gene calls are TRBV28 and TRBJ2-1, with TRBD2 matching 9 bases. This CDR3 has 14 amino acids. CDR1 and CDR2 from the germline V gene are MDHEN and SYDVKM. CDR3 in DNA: TGTGCCAGCATTTTAGCGGGAGAATACAATGAGCAGTTCTTC. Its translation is CASILAGEYNEQFF. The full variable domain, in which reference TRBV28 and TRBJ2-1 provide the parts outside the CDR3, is DVKVTQSSRYLVKRTGEKVFLECVQDMDHENMFWYRQDPGLGLRLIYFSYDVKMKEKGDIPEGYSVSREKKERFSLILESASTNQTSMYLCASILAGEYNEQFFGPGTRLTVL.

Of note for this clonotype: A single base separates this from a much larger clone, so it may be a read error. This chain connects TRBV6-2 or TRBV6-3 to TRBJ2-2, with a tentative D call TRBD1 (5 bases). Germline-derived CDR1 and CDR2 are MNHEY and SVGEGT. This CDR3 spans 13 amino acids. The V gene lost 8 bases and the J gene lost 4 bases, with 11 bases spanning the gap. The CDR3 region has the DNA TGTGCCAGCCGGACACGGGTCACCGGGGAGCTGTTTTTT. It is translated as CASRTRVTGELFF.